This T cell receptor beta chain was obtained from a study of blood T cell repertoires in COVID-19. In the study overall: COVID-19 samples collected from the United States, Italy and Spain covered acute and convalescent phases. T cells, B-cell-depleted T cells, or PBMCs provided the cDNA or gDNA that served as material.

V was clipped by 7 bases and J by 3 bases; unmatched bases: 18. The CDR3 is 18 amino acids. CDR1 and CDR2 (germline): SNHLY, FYNNEI. Original handling: Estimated nucleated cell counts came from reference gene primer amplification. Data came from immunoSEQ multiplex PCR; TCRdb stores just in-frame clones and leaves some out. The DNA was the basis for D and trimming; V, J and clone size are from that table. The table includes approximately 250,000 clones, 75% to 85% detected once. The receptor's source is a middle-aged woman who had recovered from COVID-19. The rearrangement joins TRBV2 to TRBJ1-1, with TRBD1 identical over 9 bases. The sample was peripheral blood. The CDR3 loop reads CASKLDRDRASVDTEAFF. CDR3 coding DNA: TGTGCCAGCAAGCTGGACCGGGACAGGGCTTCGGTCGACACTGAAGCTTTCTTT.